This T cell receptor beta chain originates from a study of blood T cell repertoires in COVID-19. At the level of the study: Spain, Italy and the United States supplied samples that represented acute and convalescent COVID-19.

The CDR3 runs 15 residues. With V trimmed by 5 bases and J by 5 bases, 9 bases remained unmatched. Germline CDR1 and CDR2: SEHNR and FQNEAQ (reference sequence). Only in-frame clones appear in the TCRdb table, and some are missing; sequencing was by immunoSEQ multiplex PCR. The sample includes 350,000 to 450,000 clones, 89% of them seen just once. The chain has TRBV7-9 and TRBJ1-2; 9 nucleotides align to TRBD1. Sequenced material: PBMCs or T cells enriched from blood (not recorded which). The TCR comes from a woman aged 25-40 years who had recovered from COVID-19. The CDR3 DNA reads TGTGCCAGCAGCCGAAGGACAGGGGAGACGTATGGCTACACCTTC. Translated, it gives CASSRRTGETYGYTF.